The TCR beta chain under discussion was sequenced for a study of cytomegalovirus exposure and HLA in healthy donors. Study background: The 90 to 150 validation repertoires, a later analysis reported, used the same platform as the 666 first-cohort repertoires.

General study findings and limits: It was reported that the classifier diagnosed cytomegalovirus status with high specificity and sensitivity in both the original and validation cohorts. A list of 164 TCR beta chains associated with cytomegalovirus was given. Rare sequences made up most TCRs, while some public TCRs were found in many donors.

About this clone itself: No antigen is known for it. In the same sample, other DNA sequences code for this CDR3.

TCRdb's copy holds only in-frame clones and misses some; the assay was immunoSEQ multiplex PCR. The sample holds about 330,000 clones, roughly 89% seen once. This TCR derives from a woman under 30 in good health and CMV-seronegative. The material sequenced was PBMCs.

The CDR3 is CASSQNSDEQYF. The CDR3 nucleotides read TGTGCCAGCAGCCAGAATAGCGACGAGCAGTACTTC. The J gene is TRBJ2-7, the V gene TRBV14; D is possibly TRBD2 (5 bases). Germline CDR1 reads SGHDN; CDR2 reads FVKESK. This CDR3 contains 12 residues. The ends were cut back, 3 bases at V and 5 bases at J, with 8 bases in the middle.